The next 28 T cell receptor beta chains were all read from a single sample in a study of OX40 agonist ivuxolimab in advanced cancers. The library was built by means of the immunoSEQ multiplex PCR assay. Not all clones reach the TCRdb copy of this immuneACCESS table, which keeps in-frame sequences only. Checked studies attribute under half of the gap to unresolved V genes and leave the rest unexplained. The sample profile shows about 79,000 clones; about 90% of them were found once. The ten largest clones represent approximately 10% of the sample. This sample comprised CD4+ or CD8+ T cells sorted from blood, obtained in a trial of the OX40 agonist ivuxolimab. The receptors come from an adult with an advanced solid tumor such as melanoma, head and neck, liver or kidney cancer.

In this sample, this clone turned up once. CDR3 region: CASSPITSTGTDNYGYTF. DNA for the CDR3: TGTGCCAGCAGTCCTATCACCAGTACCGGGACAGACAACTATGGCTACACCTTC. The chain employs TRBV27 and TRBJ1-2, with 7 positions matching TRBD1. This CDR3 is built from 18 residues. J lost 2 bases, V lost 5 bases, and 17 bases had no gene match. Germline lookup yields CDR1 MNHEY and CDR2 SMNVEV (reference sequence).

The V and J genes are TRBV7-9 and TRBJ2-7; perhaps D is TRBD1 or TRBD2 (6 bases each). The CDR3 is made up of 12 amino acids. The V gene lost 10 bases and the J gene lost 5 bases, with 15 bases spanning the gap. Looked up from germline, CDR1 is SEHNR and CDR2 is FQNEAQ (reference sequence). CDR3 sequence: CATLGGPDEQYF. In DNA form, the CDR3 reads TGTGCCACCCTGGGGGGCCCTGACGAGCAGTACTTC.

The J gene is TRBJ1-2, the V gene TRBV7-9; D is undetermined. V dropped 5 bases and J dropped 8 bases, with 12 bases sitting between them. This CDR3 is 12 amino acids long. CDR1 SEHNR and CDR2 FQNEAQ come from the germline V gene (reference sequence). The CDR3 nucleotides are TGTGCCAGCAGCCCCACCTTTTGGGGCTACACCTTC. This translates into CASSPTFWGYTF.

This chain joins TRBV9 and TRBJ2-6; 9 bases align to TRBD1. V shed 3 bases and J 2 bases; nucleotides not matched to a gene: 9. Germline-derived CDR1 and CDR2 are SGDLS and YYNGEE. The CDR3 is 18 residues long. The CDR3 is CASSERQGGGPGANVLTF. CDR3 sequence (DNA): TGTGCCAGCAGCGAGAGACAGGGGGGCGGACCTGGGGCCAACGTCCTGACTTTC.

In nucleotides, the CDR3 is TGTGCCAGCAGCTTGGTGGCCTCACCCCTCCACTTT. Amino acids: CASSLVASPLHF. This rearrangement joins TRBV5-4 to TRBJ1-6; D gene unclear. CDR3 length: 12 residues. The V and J ends lost 0 bases and 10 bases respectively, with 5 bases between them. Germline CDR1 reads SGHNT; CDR2 reads YYREEE (reference sequence). Using reference TRBV5-4 and TRBJ1-6 for the parts outside the CDR3, the full variable domain is ETGVTQSPTHLIKTRGQQVTLRCSSQSGHNTVSWYQQALGQGPQFIFQYYREEENGRGNFPPRFSGLQFPNYSSELNVNALELDDSALYLCASSLVASPLHFGNGTRLTVT.

Regarding this clone: One end of the junction fails to match germline, which may point to a read error. The chain is built from TRBV6-1 and TRBJ2-7, with D possibly matching TRBD2 (5 bases). The germline V gene has CDR1 MNHNS and CDR2 SASEGT. The CDR3 sequence is 13 residues long. The CDR3 sequence: CASSPGLSCEQYF. The CDR3 DNA sequence: TGTGCCAGCAGTCCTGGACTCTCCTGCGAGCAGTACTTC.

V and J are TRBV19 and TRBJ2-7, with D possibly TRBD2 on 7 matching bases. V lost 5 bases and J 4 bases, leaving 12 bases between the germline ends. Germline CDR1 and CDR2: LNHDA and SQIVND (reference sequence). CDR3 length: 13 amino acids. In DNA form, the CDR3 reads TGTGCCAGTAGTGCGGGGGCGAAGTACGAGCAGTACTTC. This codes for CASSAGAKYEQYF. The full variable domain, with the rest looked up from reference TRBV19 and TRBJ2-7, is DGGITQSPKYLFRKEGQNVTLSCEQNLNHDAMYWYRQDPGQGLRLIYYSQIVNDFQKGDIAEGYSVSREKKESFPLTVTSAQKNPTAFYLCASSAGAKYEQYFGPGTRLTVT.

The V gene is TRBV11-3, the J gene TRBJ2-1; unclear D gene. V lost 5 bases and J lost 3, with 11 bases in between. The CDR3 contains 14 residues. Germline CDR1 is SGHNT and CDR2 is YENEEA. The CDR3 nucleotides are TGTGCCAGCAGCGGACCCCCGGACTACAATGAGCAGTTCTTC. Its translation: CASSGPPDYNEQFF.

The chain combines TRBV9 with TRBJ2-3; D unclear. V gave up 0 bases and J gave up 4 bases, with 6 bases separating them. The CDR3 is 13 amino acids. Germline V CDR1 and CDR2: SGDLS, YYNGEE. CDR3 protein: CASSVDNSDTQYF. CDR3 nucleotide sequence: TGTGCCAGCAGCGTAGATAATTCAGATACGCAGTATTTT.

V gene TRBV29-1 combines with J gene TRBJ2-7, with 9 bases aligning to TRBD2. The CDR3 is 13 residues long. Germline trimming cut 4 bases from V and 4 bases from J; bases unmatched to any gene: 5. Germline V gives CDR1 SQVTM, CDR2 ANQGSEA. CDR3 residues: CSVVASGAYEQYF. DNA of the CDR3: TGCAGCGTTGTGGCTAGCGGGGCGTACGAGCAGTACTTC.

In this sample, this clone turned up once. The V call is TRBV19, the J call TRBJ1-1; a weak D match, TRBD1 (5 bases). V was pared by 3 bases and J by 1 base, with 9 bases between. Germline V lookup: CDR1 LNHDA, CDR2 SQIVND (reference sequence). This CDR3 is 14 amino acids long. The CDR3 protein is CASSIGGRNTEAFF. The CDR3 DNA reads as TGTGCCAGTAGTATCGGGGGAAGGAACACTGAAGCTTTCTTT.

The chain recombines TRBV7-9 with TRBJ2-3; 7 nucleotides align to TRBD2. After removal of 4 bases from V and 2 bases from J, the junction contained 12 bases not matched to a gene. The CDR3 totals 17 residues. CDR1 and CDR2 (germline): SEHNR, FQNEAQ (reference sequence). The CDR3 reads CASSSGSEGRDTDTQYF. The CDR3, as DNA: TGTGCCAGCAGCTCAGGATCCGAGGGGAGGGACACAGATACGCAGTATTTT. The whole variable domain, remainder taken from reference TRBV7-9 and TRBJ2-3, is DTGVSQNPRHKITKRGQNVTFRCDPISEHNRLYWYRQTLGQGPEFLTYFQNEAQLEKSRLLSDRFSAERPKGSFSTLEIQRTEQGDSAMYLCASSSGSEGRDTDTQYFGPGTRLTVL.

This clone appeared a single time. V is TRBV6-1 and J is TRBJ1-2; TRBD1 matches at 10 bases. CDR3 length: 15 amino acids. V was pared by 8 bases and J by 9 bases, with 15 bases of the junction left unmatched. Looked up from germline, CDR1 is MNHNS and CDR2 is SASEGT. The CDR3 sequence: CASLFDAGTGDRYTF. In DNA form, the CDR3 reads TGTGCCAGCTTATTCGACGCCGGGACAGGGGATCGCTACACCTTC.

This clone was counted a single time. The V and J genes are TRBV9 and TRBJ1-2, with a possible D match to TRBD1 (5 bases). Trimming took 0 bases from V and 3 from J, leaving 9 bases between them. The CDR3 loop spans 14 amino acids. Germline CDR1 SGDLS, CDR2 YYNGEE. The CDR3 region has the DNA TGTGCCAGCAGCGTAGAAGGGGCGGACTATGGCTACACCTTC. Its protein is CASSVEGADYGYTF. Using reference TRBV9 and TRBJ1-2 for the parts outside the CDR3, the full variable domain is DSGVTQTPKHLITATGQRVTLRCSPRSGDLSVYWYQQSLDQGLQFLIQYYNGEERAKGNILERFSAQQFPDLHSELNLSSLELGDSALYFCASSVEGADYGYTFGSGTRLTVV.

CDR3 loop: CASSPRASGGADTQYF. The CDR3 region has the DNA TGTGCCAGCTCACCTCGGGCTAGCGGGGGGGCAGATACGCAGTATTTT. The V and J genes are TRBV18 and TRBJ2-3; 12 bases align to TRBD2. Germline V lookup: CDR1 KGHSH, CDR2 LQKENI. V was clipped by 3 bases and J by 4 bases; unmatched bases: 5. The CDR3 spans 16 residues.

This chain links TRBV6-1 with TRBJ1-3; TRBD1 is a possible D gene (6 bases). Trimming shortened V by 1 base and J by 4 bases, and 11 bases separated the two germline ends. Germline V CDR1 and CDR2: MNHNS, SASEGT. This CDR3 has 15 residues. In DNA form, the CDR3 reads TGTGCCAGCAGTGAAGGAAGGACAGCCGGAAACACCATATATTTT. This translates into CASSEGRTAGNTIYF.

The chain combines TRBV30 with TRBJ1-3; the D gene is possibly TRBD1 (5 bases). Per germline, CDR1 GTSNPN and CDR2 SVGIG (reference sequence). The ends were cut back, 5 bases at V and 11 bases at J, with 19 bases in the middle. This CDR3 region has 13 residues. CDR3 loop: CAWSPGGLPAIYF. DNA of the CDR3: TGTGCCTGGTCCCCTGGGGGGTTGCCTGCCATATATTTT.

V usage is TRBV27 and J usage is TRBJ1-1; the D gene is possibly TRBD1 (5 bases). This CDR3 spans 12 amino acids. The germline gives CDR1 MNHEY, CDR2 SMNVEV (reference sequence). Trimming took off 3 bases at V and 7 bases at J, with 9 bases between the two ends. DNA of the CDR3: TGTGCCAGCAGTTTTCGGGGCCTTGAAGCTTTCTTT. Amino acids: CASSFRGLEAFF.

The rearrangement uses TRBV9 and TRBJ1-1; TRBD1 aligns across 7 bases. This CDR3 comprises 17 residues. Germline V gene sequence: CDR1 SGDLS, CDR2 YYNGEE. Trimming took 4 bases from V and 0 from J; bases not matched to a gene: 12. CDR3 amino acids: CASSSRGTEIMNTEAFF. CDR3 nucleotide sequence: TGTGCCAGCAGCTCCCGGGGGACAGAGATCATGAACACTGAAGCTTTCTTT.

The chain joins TRBV4-2 to TRBJ2-7, with D maybe TRBD1 (5 bases). Germline CDR1 LGHNA, CDR2 YNFKEQ. V shed 0 bases and J shed 6 bases, with 21 bases lying between them. CDR3 length: 17 amino acids. In DNA form, the CDR3 reads TGTGCCAGCAGCCAAGATAAATATAAGACAGATCTTCGCGAGCAGTACTTC. As protein: CASSQDKYKTDLREQYF.

This chain joins TRBV25-1 and TRBJ2-2; D ambiguous. This CDR3 spans 14 amino acids. The germline V and J ends were trimmed by 0 bases and 4 bases, with 6 bases remaining between them. The germline gives CDR1 MGHDK, CDR2 SYGVNS. The CDR3, as DNA: TGTGCCAGCAGTGAATACACGGGCACCGGGGAGCTGTTTTTT. Amino acid sequence: CASSEYTGTGELFF.

The chain joins TRBV7-9 to TRBJ1-2; a weak D match, TRBD1 (5 bases). Germline CDR1 SEHNR, CDR2 FQNEAQ (reference sequence). Trimming cost V 5 bases and J 5 bases, with 15 bases left between them. The CDR3 runs 14 residues. The CDR3 reads CASSALGGYYGYTF. The CDR3 bases are TGTGCCAGCAGCGCCCTCGGGGGTTATTATGGCTACACCTTC.

The rearrangement joins TRBV5-1 to TRBJ2-7; TRBD2 agrees at 8 bases. Germline loops: CDR1 SGHRS, CDR2 YFSETQ. Trimming at V came to 10 bases and at J to 3 bases, leaving 6 bases not matched to a gene. The CDR3 totals 12 residues. CDR3: CASGRGDYEQYF. Here the CDR3 DNA reads TGCGCCTCCGGGCGGGGGGACTACGAGCAGTACTTC.

This clone was detected once. V usage is TRBV5-4 and J usage is TRBJ1-2; TRBD1 agrees at 7 bases. CDR1 and CDR2 (germline): SGHNT, YYREEE (reference sequence). V shed 6 bases, J shed 6 bases, and the junction held 8 bases outside the gene matches. The CDR3 spans 13 residues. CDR3 amino acids: CASTDRVADGYTF. In DNA, the CDR3 is TGTGCCAGCACCGACAGGGTGGCGGATGGCTACACCTTC.

This chain joins TRBV7-1 and TRBJ2-1; no definite D call. TRBV7-1 is filed as an ORF, its function uncertain. The V end lost 5 bases, the J end lost 0 bases, and 11 bases lay between the germline ends. The CDR3 is made up of 15 amino acids. The CDR3 DNA follows: TGTGCCAGCAGCCCACAGCTAGGCTCCTACAATGAGCAGTTCTTC. Protein product: CASSPQLGSYNEQFF.

The chain is built from TRBV5-1 and TRBJ2-3; 11 bases line up with TRBD1. V was clipped by 4 bases and J by 2 bases; unmatched bases: 3. The CDR3 has 15 amino acids. Germline CDR1 reads SGHRS; CDR2 reads YFSETQ. CDR3 DNA sequence: TGCGCCAGCAGCGGGACAGGGGGTATCACAGATACGCAGTATTTT. The encoded protein is CASSGTGGITDTQYF. Drawing the rest from reference TRBV5-1 and TRBJ2-3, the complete variable domain is KAGVTQTPRYLIKTRGQQVTLSCSPISGHRSVSWYQQTPGQGLQFLFEYFSETQRNKGNFPGRFSGRQFSNSRSEMNVSTLELGDSALYLCASSGTGGITDTQYFGPGTRLTVL.

This clone was seen only a few times. This rearrangement joins TRBV4-1 to TRBJ1-1, with D possibly TRBD1 on 5 matching bases. The CDR3 consists of 13 residues. Looked up from germline, CDR1 is MGHRA and CDR2 is YSYEKL. Trimming shortened V by 7 bases and J by 7 bases, and 16 bases separated the two germline ends. CDR3 region: CASTDPGDFEAFF. CDR3 nucleotide sequence: TGCGCCAGCACAGACCCGGGGGATTTTGAAGCTTTCTTT.

This chain links TRBV19 with TRBJ2-6; D not certain. The V end lost 7 bases, the J end lost 4 bases, and 14 bases lay between the germline ends. The CDR3 contains 15 residues. Germline V gene lookup returns CDR1 LNHDA and CDR2 SQIVND (reference sequence). Here the CDR3 DNA reads TGTGCCAGTACTCTCGATCCGGACGGGGCCAACGTCCTGACTTTC. Translating gives CASTLDPDGANVLTF.